This T cell receptor (beta chain) was documented in a study of cytomegalovirus exposure and HLA in healthy donors. Researchers ran the PCR with 60 Vbeta and 13 Jbeta primers. Clones were read by immunoSEQ multiplex PCR, and TCRdb kept only the in-frame ones, dropping some. The repertoire holds some 150,000 clones, with 76% as singletons. The CDR3 runs to 14 residues. The V end was cut by 1 base, the J end by 4 bases, with 10 bases between. Germline V gene lookup returns CDR1 SEHNR and CDR2 FQNEAQ (reference sequence). This TCR was recovered from a female donor in good health and CMV-seropositive. Sequenced input: PBMCs. The chain combines TRBV7-9 with TRBJ1-1; no firm D call. The CDR3 loop reads CASSLGWEGTEAFF. CDR3 nucleotides: TGTGCCAGCAGCTTAGGTTGGGAGGGCACTGAAGCTTTCTTT.